This T cell receptor beta chain originates from a study of cytomegalovirus exposure and HLA in healthy donors. Whole-study findings and limits: Reports showed the classifier diagnosing cytomegalovirus status with high specificity and sensitivity.

Repertoires were generated with immunoSEQ multiplex PCR, while TCRdb's copy carries only in-frame clones and drops some. The sample lists 110,000 or so clones, 86% seen once, with over 4% in the top ten. A single count supports this clone. Its matching antigen is unknown. V lost 3 bases and J lost 4; bases outside the gene matches: 9. Germline loops: CDR1 SGHNT, CDR2 YYREEE (reference sequence). The CDR3 contains 15 residues. The material sequenced was PBMCs. The rearrangement links TRBV5-4 to TRBJ2-7; 8 bases line up with TRBD1. The sequence came from a man younger than 35 in good health and CMV-seronegative. The CDR3 reads CASSSFSRQGYEQYF. CDR3 nucleotide sequence: TGTGCCAGCAGCTCTTTTTCGAGACAGGGGTACGAGCAGTACTTC.